Listed here are 25 T cell receptor beta chains from one sample, sequenced in a study of control samples from healthy donors and cancer patients. TCRdb's copy holds only in-frame clones and misses some; the assay was immunoSEQ multiplex PCR. The sample lists around 13,000 clones; around 94% were seen once. The sample consisted of PBMCs. The origin of the receptors is a man aged 65 to 85 with head and neck cancer.

The chain joins TRBV5-1 to TRBJ1-3; D uncertain. The CDR3 contains 14 residues. Per the germline V gene, CDR1 is SGHRS and CDR2 is YFSETQ. V shed 3 bases and J shed 0 bases, with 7 bases lying between them. Written as DNA, the CDR3 is TGCGCCAGCAGCTCGGACCCCTCTGGAAACACCATATATTTT. It is translated as CASSSDPSGNTIYF.

V gene TRBV30 combines with J gene TRBJ2-1; tentatively, D is TRBD2 (6 bases). There are 14 residues in the CDR3. Germline V lookup: CDR1 GTSNPN, CDR2 SVGIG (reference sequence). V was pared by 0 bases and J by 15 bases, with 21 bases between. CDR3 region: CAWSVWGTDYVWFF. CDR3 nucleotide sequence: TGTGCCTGGAGTGTGTGGGGCACGGACTATGTTTGGTTCTTC.

The chain joins TRBV7-9 to TRBJ2-2, with D possibly TRBD2 on 6 matching bases. The CDR3 is 15 residues long. Trimming removed 1 base at V and 0 bases at J, with 6 bases between. The germline CDR1 and CDR2 sequences are SEHNR and FQNEAQ (reference sequence). CDR3 DNA: TGTGCCAGCAGCTTAGGACTAGCGAACACCGGGGAGCTGTTTTTT. Translating it yields CASSLGLANTGELFF.

The V gene is TRBV24-1, the J gene TRBJ1-5; D remains ambiguous. Trimming shortened V by 9 bases and J by 7 bases, and 9 bases separated the two germline ends. The CDR3 contains 11 residues. The germline V gene encodes CDR1 KGHDR and CDR2 SFDVKD. The CDR3 is CATPTRQPQHF. For the CDR3, the DNA is TGTGCCACCCCGACACGGCAGCCCCAGCATTTT.

There are a few counts of this clone. The chain combines TRBV10-3 with TRBJ1-6; D is uncertain. Germline V CDR1 and CDR2: ENHRY, SYGVKD. The CDR3 sequence is 14 residues long. V gave up 0 bases and J gave up 7 bases, with 7 bases separating them. The CDR3 sequence: CAISESDVNSPLHF. The CDR3 nucleotides are TGTGCCATCAGTGAGTCGGACGTAAATTCACCCCTCCACTTT.

The rearrangement uses TRBV7-8 and TRBJ2-7; TRBD1 matches at 8 bases. V trimming: 5 bases; J trimming: 7 bases; junction bases outside the gene matches: 16. Looked up from germline, CDR1 is SGHVS and CDR2 is FQNEAQ. The CDR3 is made up of 16 amino acids. This chain's CDR3 is CASSTRQGIGSREQYF. The CDR3 region has the DNA TGTGCCAGCAGCACTAGACAGGGGATCGGATCGAGGGAGCAGTACTTC.

This clone has a single count. The V call is TRBV6-6, the J call TRBJ2-7; D may be TRBD2 (6 bases). This CDR3 is 15 amino acids long. Germline CDR1 MNHNY, CDR2 SVGAGI (reference sequence). Trimming took 2 bases from V and 0 from J, leaving 11 bases between them. The CDR3 sequence is CASSYGDGSSYEQYF. CDR3 nucleotide sequence: TGTGCCAGCAGTTACGGGGACGGGAGCTCCTACGAGCAGTACTTC.

This clone was counted a single time. The rearrangement uses TRBV4-1 and TRBJ2-5, with D possibly TRBD1 on 6 matching bases. CDR3 length: 17 residues. The ends were cut back, 4 bases at V and 2 bases at J, with 20 bases in the middle. Germline CDR1 is MGHRA and CDR2 is YSYEKL. The CDR3 nucleotides read TGCGCCAGCAGCCGCTTTCCACAGGGCATGGTACAAGAGACCCAGTACTTC. Protein: CASSRFPQGMVQETQYF.

This clone has just a few counts. The rearrangement uses TRBV9 and TRBJ2-5, with 8 bases identical to TRBD2. The germline V gene encodes CDR1 SGDLS and CDR2 YYNGEE. The CDR3 spans 14 residues. V lost 3 bases, J lost 5 bases, and 6 bases stayed unmatched. The CDR3 reads CASSATPGGETQYF. CDR3 DNA sequence: TGTGCCAGCAGCGCCACCCCGGGGGGGGAGACCCAGTACTTC.

The chain uses TRBV7-8 and TRBJ1-3; D is possibly TRBD1 (5 bases). The germline V and J ends were trimmed by 3 bases and 1 base, with 16 bases remaining between them. In germline, CDR1 is SGHVS, CDR2 FQNEAQ. The CDR3 runs to 17 residues. The CDR3 loop reads CASSFPPGGVSGNTIYF. CDR3 nucleotides: TGTGCCAGCAGCTTCCCCCCTGGAGGGGTGTCTGGAAACACCATATATTTT.

The rearrangement links TRBV6-6 to TRBJ2-3; 12 bases line up with TRBD2. CDR1 and CDR2 from the germline V gene are MNHNY and SVGAGI (reference sequence). The CDR3 loop spans 17 amino acids. Trimming took 5 bases from V and 3 from J; bases not matched to a gene: 9. The CDR3 reads CASSPASGGASTDTQYF. CDR3 coding DNA: TGTGCCAGCAGTCCGGCTAGCGGGGGGGCCAGTACAGATACGCAGTATTTT.

The rearrangement uses TRBV6-5 and TRBJ1-2; 12 nucleotides match TRBD1. V was pared by 6 bases and J by 7 bases, with 9 bases of the junction left unmatched. Per the germline V gene, CDR1 is MNHEY and CDR2 is SVGAGI. The CDR3 is 15 residues long. CDR3 bases: TGTGCCAGCAGGCCCCCGGGACAGGGGGCAGGTGGCTACACCTTC. This encodes CASRPPGQGAGGYTF.

V usage is TRBV5-1 and J usage is TRBJ2-2; D is undetermined. This CDR3 is built from 16 residues. Trimming removed 0 bases at V and 1 base at J, with 10 bases between. The germline gives CDR1 SGHRS, CDR2 YFSETQ. The CDR3 spells CASSLGSSLNTGELFF. CDR3 DNA: TGCGCCAGCAGCTTGGGAAGTAGTTTGAACACCGGGGAGCTGTTTTTT.

The chain uses TRBV11-2 and TRBJ1-1; unclear D gene. Trimming stripped 5 bases from V and 1 base from J, with 8 bases between. The germline CDR1 and CDR2 sequences are SGHAT and FQNNGV. The CDR3 sequence is 13 residues long. The CDR3 DNA reads as TGTGCCAGCAGCCCAGACCCGAACACTGAAGCTTTCTTT. It translates to CASSPDPNTEAFF.

This clone has just one count. The chain carries TRBV11-2 and TRBJ2-1; 9 bases line up with TRBD1. From germline, CDR1 is SGHAT and CDR2 FQNNGV. This CDR3 has 12 residues. The V and J ends lost 5 bases and 15 bases, in that order; junction bases with no gene match: 8. The CDR3 region is CASSQPGTGRFF. Written as DNA, the CDR3 is TGTGCCAGCAGCCAACCCGGGACAGGGCGGTTCTTC.

The V call is TRBV5-8, the J call TRBJ2-1; the D gene is possibly TRBD2 (6 bases). This CDR3 is built from 14 residues. Germline V lookup: CDR1 SGHTS, CDR2 YDEGEE. Trimming pared 4 bases from V and 6 bases from J, leaving 14 bases between. The CDR3 loop is CASSAMTTSNEQFF. The CDR3 coding sequence is TGTGCCAGCAGCGCGATGACGACTAGCAATGAGCAGTTCTTC.

The chain employs TRBV29-1 and TRBJ2-7; possibly TRBD1 for D (6 bases). Trimming cost V 6 bases and J 3 bases, with 15 bases left between them. The CDR3 contains 13 residues. Germline loops: CDR1 SQVTM, CDR2 ANQGSEA. This CDR3 reads CSVNKGTNYEQYF. The CDR3 bases are TGCAGCGTCAATAAGGGGACAAACTACGAGCAGTACTTC.

The sample holds one count of this clone. The rearrangement joins TRBV24-1 to TRBJ2-5; 9 bases line up with TRBD2. The CDR3 spans 14 residues. Trimming at V came to 5 bases and at J to 9 bases, leaving 9 bases not matched to a gene. Germline V gene data show CDR1 as KGHDR and CDR2 as SFDVKD. The DNA of the CDR3 is TGTGCCACCAGTGCTTCGGTAGCGGGAGCCCCCCAGTACTTC. Amino acid sequence: CATSASVAGAPQYF.

The rearrangement uses TRBV28 and TRBJ2-1; D is unresolved. Germline CDR1 reads MDHEN; CDR2 reads SYDVKM. V lost 3 bases and J lost 3, with 9 bases in between. The CDR3 has 14 residues. CDR3 DNA: TGTGCCAGCAGTTTTGCCCCCCTCTACAATGAGCAGTTCTTC. It encodes CASSFAPLYNEQFF. Variable domain in full (rest from reference TRBV28 and TRBJ2-1): DVKVTQSSRYLVKRTGEKVFLECVQDMDHENMFWYRQDPGLGLRLIYFSYDVKMKEKGDIPEGYSVSREKKERFSLILESASTNQTSMYLCASSFAPLYNEQFFGPGTRLTVL.

The CDR3 is CAIEDGSSYEQYF. In DNA, the CDR3 is TGTGCCATCGAGGACGGGAGCTCCTACGAGCAGTACTTC. The rearrangement links TRBV10-3 to TRBJ2-7; tentative D call: TRBD2 (6 bases). The germline gives CDR1 ENHRY, CDR2 SYGVKD. Trimming took 8 bases from V and 0 from J, leaving 11 bases between them. The CDR3 runs to 13 residues.

This sequence joins TRBV4-1 and TRBJ1-4; D ambiguous. Between the trimmed V and J ends, which lost 1 base and 8 bases, there was a span of 11 bases. Germline V lookup: CDR1 MGHRA, CDR2 YSYEKL. The CDR3 loop spans 14 amino acids. The CDR3 sequence: CASSQGGLGEKLFF. CDR3 bases: TGCGCCAGCAGCCAAGGTGGTTTGGGGGAAAAACTGTTTTTT.

The chain couples TRBV2 to TRBJ2-7, with 9 bases matching TRBD1. The V gene's germline CDR1 is SNHLY and CDR2 FYNNEI. V lost 4 bases and J lost 3; bases outside the gene matches: 4. This CDR3 comprises 14 residues. The CDR3 sequence is CASSGQGGFYEQYF. The CDR3 coding sequence is TGTGCCAGCAGTGGACAGGGGGGATTCTACGAGCAGTACTTC.

This chain joins TRBV5-4 and TRBJ2-5, with 9 bases aligning to TRBD1. Germline lookup yields CDR1 SGHNT and CDR2 YYREEE (reference sequence). This CDR3 region has 14 residues. V was pared by 4 bases and J by 5 bases, with 6 bases of the junction left unmatched. The CDR3 DNA follows: TGTGCCAGCAGCACACAGGGGGCTGGGGAGACCCAGTACTTC. Amino acids: CASSTQGAGETQYF.

This clone was seen once. The V call is TRBV27, the J call TRBJ1-1; no clear D gene. Germline V gene sequence: CDR1 MNHEY, CDR2 SMNVEV (reference sequence). The CDR3 is 16 residues long. The germline V and J ends were trimmed by 5 bases and 1 base, with 17 bases remaining between them. CDR3 DNA sequence: TGTGCCAGCAGTCCCCTGGTAGGAAAGGGGAACACTGAAGCTTTCTTT. Protein: CASSPLVGKGNTEAFF.

The chain uses TRBV5-1 and TRBJ1-2, with D possibly matching TRBD1 (5 bases). The CDR3 totals 15 residues. Trimming shortened V by 5 bases and J by 8 bases, and 22 bases separated the two germline ends. From germline, CDR1 is SGHRS and CDR2 YFSETQ. CDR3 region: CASRTATKGPQGYTF. The CDR3 DNA is TGCGCCAGCAGAACCGCGACGAAGGGACCGCAGGGCTACACCTTC.